This is a list of T cell receptor beta chains from one sample in a study of T cell responses to AZD1222 COVID-19 vaccine. Repertoires were generated with immunoSEQ multiplex PCR, while TCRdb's copy carries only in-frame clones and drops some. The data show 100,000 to 150,000 clones, with 80% to 95% seen just once and about 4% held by the top ten. The source was peripheral blood, collected on day 0 of MenACWY control vaccination. These receptors were collected from an adult in good health. Both conserved end residues are part of each CDR3. D genes are given only for firm matches. Some rows have no size entry. The others give once, few or many, or a class for an expanded clone.

. TRBJ1-1 TRBV9 . CASSVSGAGTEAFF TGTGCCAGCAGCGTTTCAGGGGCTGGCACTGAAGCTTTCTTT
TRBD1 TRBJ2-1 TRBV10-1 few CASSESTGGQASSYNEQFF TGCGCCAGCAGTGAGTCGACGGGTGGACAGGCGAGCTCCTACAATGAGCAGTTCTTC
. TRBJ2-2 TRBV12-3/TRBV12-4 . CASSLINTGELFF TGTGCCAGCAGTTTGATCAACACCGGGGAGCTGTTTTTT
TRBD1 TRBJ2-1 TRBV3-1/TRBV3-2 . CASSQDMEGQGAYNEQFF TGTGCCAGCAGCCAAGATATGGAGGGACAGGGGGCCTATAATGAGCAGTTCTTC
TRBD2 TRBJ2-3 TRBV9 . CASSVGSGGGTDTQYF TGTGCCAGCAGCGTAGGTAGCGGGGGTGGCACAGATACGCAGTATTTT
. TRBJ2-5 TRBV29-1 once CSVQIRETQYF TGCAGCGTCCAAATCAGAGAGACCCAGTACTTC
TRBD2 TRBJ2-2 TRBV7-7 . CASSLSGSGRATGELFF TGTGCCAGCAGCTTAAGTGGTAGCGGGAGGGCTACCGGGGAGCTGTTTTTT
. TRBJ1-5 TRBV27 once CASSFGGSNQPQHF TGTGCCAGCAGTTTTGGAGGATCCAATCAGCCCCAGCATTTT
TRBD1 TRBJ1-1 TRBV18 . CASSPPTGDTEAFF TGTGCCAGCTCACCACCTACAGGGGACACTGAAGCTTTCTTT
. TRBJ2-1 TRBV7-2 . CASSLTGPYNEQFF TGTGCCAGCAGCTTGACGGGGCCATACAATGAGCAGTTCTTC
. TRBJ1-4 TRBV15 . CATSRDLGDDGEKLFF TGTGCCACCAGCAGAGATTTAGGAGACGACGGCGAAAAACTGTTTTTT
TRBD1 TRBJ1-3 TRBV23-1 . CASSQLDRRSGNTIYF TGCGCCAGCAGCCAATTGGACAGGCGCTCTGGAAACACCATATATTTT
TRBD1 TRBJ1-1 TRBV9 . CASSSRQGRNTEAFF TGTGCCAGCAGCTCTCGACAGGGGAGGAACACTGAAGCTTTCTTT
. TRBJ2-1 TRBV6-5 . CASTDTYNEQFF TGTGCCAGCACAGACACATACAATGAGCAGTTCTTC
. TRBJ1-1 TRBV12-3/TRBV12-4 . CASSSVLREAFF TGTGCCAGCAGTTCGGTTTTGCGTGAAGCTTTCTTT
TRBD2 TRBJ2-1 TRBV11-2 . CASSSVAGGLYEQFF TGTGCCAGCAGCTCGGTAGCGGGGGGGCTCTATGAGCAGTTCTTC
. TRBJ1-3 TRBV2 . CASTPREDLLRHTIYF TGTGCCAGCACCCCCCGAGAAGACCTACTTAGGCACACCATATATTTT
. TRBJ1-1 TRBV24-1 . CATSDHRANTEAFF TGTGCCACCAGTGATCACAGGGCGAACACTGAAGCTTTCTTT
TRBD1 TRBJ2-1 TRBV11-3 . CASSWGQNNEQFF TGTGCCAGCAGCTGGGGACAGAACAATGAGCAGTTCTTC
. TRBJ1-1 TRBV9 . CASQPGMNTEAFF TGTGCCAGTCAACCGGGCATGAACACTGAAGCTTTCTTT